Each of the 11 T cell receptor beta chains below was sequenced from the same sample in a study of blood T cell repertoires in COVID-19. TCRdb's table, derived via immunoSEQ multiplex PCR, lists solely in-frame clones and lacks some. The sample lists approximately 170,000 clones, 80% to 90% occurring once. Sequencing was carried out using peripheral blood. These receptors originate from a woman older than 75 with COVID-19, enrolled during active disease.

This rearrangement joins TRBV19 to TRBJ1-2; D perhaps matches TRBD1 (6 bases). CDR1 LNHDA and CDR2 SQIVND come from the germline V gene (reference sequence). V was shortened by 3 bases and J by 4 bases, with 9 bases between the two germline ends. The CDR3 is 13 residues long. The DNA for the CDR3 is TGTGCCAGTAGTATTGTGACAGGCTATGGCTACACCTTC. Its translation is CASSIVTGYGYTF.

The V gene is TRBV27, the J gene TRBJ2-3, with 8 nucleotides matching TRBD1. The V and J ends lost 6 bases and 3 bases, in that order; junction bases with no gene match: 11. Germline lookup yields CDR1 MNHEY and CDR2 SMNVEV (reference sequence). This CDR3 is built from 16 residues. The CDR3 sequence is CASSPGQGLLTDTQYF. CDR3 nucleotides: TGTGCCAGCAGCCCCGGACAGGGCCTTCTTACAGATACGCAGTATTTT.

The J gene is TRBJ2-2, the V gene TRBV5-1; D may be TRBD2 (5 bases). Trimming shortened V by 3 bases and J by 5 bases, and 8 bases separated the two germline ends. The germline gives CDR1 SGHRS, CDR2 YFSETQ. The CDR3 has 13 residues. The CDR3 coding sequence is TGCGCCAGCAGCTCCCAGCGGACCGGGGAGCTGTTTTTT. The encoded protein is CASSSQRTGELFF.

V is TRBV6-2 or TRBV6-3 and J is TRBJ2-7; D may be TRBD2 (5 bases). Trimming took off 2 bases at V and 2 bases at J, with 10 bases between the two ends. Per germline, CDR1 MNHEY and CDR2 SVGEGT. The CDR3 is 14 amino acids. The CDR3 region has the DNA TGTGCCAGCAGTTACCCCGGGAATACCTACGAGCAGTACTTC. Translating it yields CASSYPGNTYEQYF.

The chain is built from TRBV19 and TRBJ2-7; weak D call: TRBD1 (5 bases). Germline values: CDR1 LNHDA, CDR2 SQIVND (reference sequence). V was pared by 5 bases and J by 9 bases, with 20 bases between. The CDR3 is 14 residues long. The DNA of the CDR3 is TGTGCCAGTAGTGCCTCCCCAGGGCTCTCCTGGCAGTACTTC. It is translated as CASSASPGLSWQYF.

The chain links TRBV5-1 to TRBJ2-7; 7 bases are shared with TRBD1. The CDR3 totals 14 residues. J lost 4 bases, V lost 2 bases, and 6 bases had no gene match. Germline assignment: CDR1 SGHRS and CDR2 YFSETQ. The CDR3 DNA reads as TGCGCCAGCAGCTTATTAGACAGGGAGTACGAGCAGTACTTC. Residues: CASSLLDREYEQYF.

The chain recombines TRBV3-1 (or the pseudogene TRBV3-2) with TRBJ2-5, with TRBD2 matching over 13 bases. The J segment lost 6 bases and the V segment lost 5 bases, leaving 6 bases of the junction unmatched. The CDR3 loop spans 15 amino acids. Germline loops: CDR1 LGHDT, CDR2 YNNKEL (reference sequence). The CDR3 sequence: CASSELAGGPKTQYF. The CDR3 nucleotides read TGTGCCAGCAGCGAACTAGCGGGAGGGCCAAAGACCCAGTACTTC.

CDR3 sequence reads: CSVLDGTGLNTEAFF. In nucleotides, the CDR3 is TGCAGCGTGCTAGATGGGACAGGGCTTAACACTGAAGCTTTCTTT. The V and J genes are TRBV29-1 and TRBJ1-1; TRBD1 matches 9 bases. Germline V gene data show CDR1 as SQVTM and CDR2 as ANQGSEA. V gave up 6 bases and J gave up 2 bases; unmatched junction bases: 10. The CDR3 covers 15 residues. The complete variable domain, with remaining parts taken from reference TRBV29-1 and TRBJ1-1, reads SAVISQKPSRDICQRGTSLTIQCQVDSQVTMMFWYRQQPGQSLTLIATANQGSEATYESGFVIDKFPISRPNLTFSTLTVSNMSPEDSSIYLCSVLDGTGLNTEAFFGQGTRLTVV.

J is TRBJ2-7 and V is TRBV28; 8 positions agree with TRBD1. V dropped 5 bases and J dropped 1; count of bases not matched to a gene: 4. Per germline, CDR1 MDHEN and CDR2 SYDVKM. There are 14 residues in the CDR3. The CDR3 bases are TGTGCCAGCAGTGAAGGACAGGGTTCCTACGAGCAGTACTTC. Encoded protein: CASSEGQGSYEQYF.

The chain has TRBV18 and TRBJ1-1, with 8 bases that match TRBD1. Germline loops: CDR1 KGHSH, CDR2 LQKENI. After removal of 6 bases from V and 3 bases from J, the junction contained 3 bases not matched to a gene. CDR3 length equals 13 residues. The CDR3 region is CASSLQGDTEAFF. The CDR3 DNA reads as TGTGCCAGCTCGCTACAGGGGGACACTGAAGCTTTCTTT.

This clone is judged medium-sized. One end of the junction is discordant with germline, which a read error may explain. This chain uses TRBV4-1 with TRBJ1-2; D may be TRBD1 (5 bases). Germline V gene sequence: CDR1 MGHRA, CDR2 YSYEKL. This CDR3 comprises 11 residues. In DNA, the CDR3 is TGCGCCAGCAGCCAAGGGGTCGTGTACAGGTTC. Translating gives CASSQGVVYRF.